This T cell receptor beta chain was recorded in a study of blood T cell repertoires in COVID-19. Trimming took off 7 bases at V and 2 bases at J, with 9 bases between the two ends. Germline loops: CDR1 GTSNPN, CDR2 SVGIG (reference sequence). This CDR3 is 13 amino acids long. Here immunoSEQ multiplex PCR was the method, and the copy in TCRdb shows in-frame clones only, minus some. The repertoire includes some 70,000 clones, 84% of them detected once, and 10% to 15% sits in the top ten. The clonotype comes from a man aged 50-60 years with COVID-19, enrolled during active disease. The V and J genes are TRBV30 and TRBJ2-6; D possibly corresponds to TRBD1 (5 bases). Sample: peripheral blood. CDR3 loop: CASRVAGANVLTF. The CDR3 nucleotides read TGTGCCTCCAGGGTGGCTGGGGCCAACGTCCTGACTTTC.